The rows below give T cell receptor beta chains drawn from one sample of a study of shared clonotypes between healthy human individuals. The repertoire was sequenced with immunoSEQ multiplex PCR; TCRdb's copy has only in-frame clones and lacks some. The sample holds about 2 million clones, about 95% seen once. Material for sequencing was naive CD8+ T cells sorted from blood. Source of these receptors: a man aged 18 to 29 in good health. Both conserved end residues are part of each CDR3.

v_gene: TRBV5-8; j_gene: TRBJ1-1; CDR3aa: CASSLSPNTEAFF
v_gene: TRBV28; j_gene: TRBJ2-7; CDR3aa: CASSDRGPKEQYF
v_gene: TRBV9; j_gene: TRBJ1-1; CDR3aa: CASSVEGTNTEAFF
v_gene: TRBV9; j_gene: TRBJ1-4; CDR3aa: CASSAEGANEKLFF
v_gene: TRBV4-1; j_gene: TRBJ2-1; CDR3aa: CASSPQAGRGDEQFF
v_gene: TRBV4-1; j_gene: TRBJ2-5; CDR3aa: CASRALDQETQYF
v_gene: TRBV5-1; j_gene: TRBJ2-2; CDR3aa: CASSLSPSGTQTGELFF
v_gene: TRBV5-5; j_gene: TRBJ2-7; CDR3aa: CASSPKASSRGQDEQYF
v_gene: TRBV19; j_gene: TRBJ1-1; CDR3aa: CASSLGGLNTEAFF
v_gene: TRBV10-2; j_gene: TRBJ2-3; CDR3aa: CASSESAGTGWTDTQYF
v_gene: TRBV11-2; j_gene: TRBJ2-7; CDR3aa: CASSWAGAYEQYF
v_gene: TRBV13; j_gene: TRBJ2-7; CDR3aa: CASSLRTAIHREQYF
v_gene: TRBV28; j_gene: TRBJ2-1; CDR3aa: CASTTLGGGLFF
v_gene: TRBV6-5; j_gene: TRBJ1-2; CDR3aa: CASSSSGTRGYTF
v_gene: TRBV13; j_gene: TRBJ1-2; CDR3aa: CASRPSGTYGYTF
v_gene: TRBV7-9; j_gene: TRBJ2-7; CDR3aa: CASSPFWGGHGYEQYF
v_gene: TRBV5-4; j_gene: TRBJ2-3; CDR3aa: CASSSLAGVTDTQYF
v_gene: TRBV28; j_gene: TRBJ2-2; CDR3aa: CASREGAGSTGELFF
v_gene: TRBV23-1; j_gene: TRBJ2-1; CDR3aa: CASSHGGPSSYNEQFF
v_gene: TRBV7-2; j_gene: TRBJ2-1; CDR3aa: CASSLVRLNEQFF
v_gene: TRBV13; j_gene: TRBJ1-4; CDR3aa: CASRKQGWDEKLFF
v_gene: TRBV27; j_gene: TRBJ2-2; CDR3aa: CASSLKGRGPGELFF
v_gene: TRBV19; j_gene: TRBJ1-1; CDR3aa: CASTDIIKSGSNTEAFF
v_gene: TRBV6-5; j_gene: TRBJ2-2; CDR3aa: CASSYQGLANTGELFF
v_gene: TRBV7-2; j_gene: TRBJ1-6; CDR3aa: CASSPETGANYNSPLHF
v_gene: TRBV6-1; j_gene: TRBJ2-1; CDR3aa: CASSEIGNEQFF
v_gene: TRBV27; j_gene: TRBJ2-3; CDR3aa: CASSLSPGGDTQYF
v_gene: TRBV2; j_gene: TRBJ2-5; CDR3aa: CASSKTGGEETQYF